Sequencing of this T cell receptor beta chain was carried out in a study of breast tumors, draining lymph nodes, adjacent tissues. One entry per CDR3 protein results from TCRdb running MiXCR on the multiplex PCR reads. Here the sample spans approximately 150,000 distinct CDR3 sequences, roughly a third being singletons. Germline V gene lookup returns CDR1 LNHDA and CDR2 SQIVND (reference sequence). V was pared by 0 bases and J by 11 bases, with 20 bases between. This CDR3 spans 16 amino acids. Breast cancer patients provided tissue from their axillary draining lymph nodes. Regarding the study as a whole: Luminal-like breast cancer showed significantly higher tumor–nontumor repertoire similarity than basal-like. Data only fit, rather than demonstrated, lymph node origin of most tumor T cells. The data were judged consistent with most tumor T cells coming from lymph node and expanding in tumor. Tumors had less TCR diversity than lymph nodes, more than nontumor tissue.

This clonotype turned up a few times. Its matching antigen is unknown. This may be a read error: a much more frequent sequence differs by one nucleotide. The receptor's source is a female donor with breast cancer. Some clones in this sample may be carry-over from other donors' samples. The chain is built from TRBV19 and TRBJ2-1; D not resolved. Sample: axillary lymph node tissue. The CDR3 spells CASSIDGLGGLNKQFF. The CDR3 nucleotides read TGTGCCAGTAGTATAGATGGTCTCGGTGGTCTTAATAAGCAGTTCTTC.